The present entry profiles one TCR beta chain with its context. Its cognate antigen has yet to be identified. Base qualities are not provided; no much larger clone lies one nucleotide away. The trim is 5 bases for V and 2 bases for J, with a gap of 5 bases between the germline ends. As encoded in the germline V gene, CDR1 is SGHTA while CDR2 is FQGNSA. Spanning cysteine to phenylalanine, the CDR3 consists of 12 amino acids. The only DNA kept is the CDR3, 36 bases in frame from the first base. The data derive from a study of cytomegalovirus exposure and HLA in healthy donors (dated by TCRdb to 2016 to 2017). Regarding the study in general: An earlier analysis of 587 of the donors reported approximately 280 Gb of sequence data and 95 million to 140 million unique TCR beta sequences obtained from approximately 180 million T cells. An early release that covered approximately 600 HLA-typed donors contained approximately 320 gigabases of sequencing data and about 84 million unique TCR sequences. The genetic ancestry cluster associated with self-reported Caucasian donors included 81% of the 300 to 450 genotyped donors. The study aimed to test whether cataloging public T cell receptors could reveal signatures of past pathogen exposure. Using immunosequencing, the study profiled T cell repertoires from 500 to 800 subjects and related those repertoires to cytomegalovirus serostatus. In addition to the first cohort of roughly 700 subjects, a separate validation cohort of 130 or so different subjects was used. To predict cytomegalovirus infection status, the study combined high-throughput TCR immunosequencing, statistical association of individual TCRs with disease status, and machine learning. To study patterns of TCR occurrence, a later analysis re-analyzed previously published TCR beta repertoires from several hundred donors and added high-resolution HLA genotyping. The later analysis used no new phenotypic data to find candidate immune exposures, relying instead on TCR beta sequences and their occurrence across donors. An earlier analysis of 587 of the donors applied high-throughput TCR beta sequencing to assess whether each TCR beta V gene segment acted as functional or pseudogenic. Donor age, sex, ethnicity and CMV serostatus were compiled alongside the repertoire data. A later genetic analysis used genome-wide SNP genotypes for about three fifths of the 666 donors, treating that subset as a discovery cohort. All discovery cohort repertoires had been generated on a single sequencing platform. Class I and class II HLA loci were covered by the typing at four-digit resolution. Typing coverage differed by locus: A, B, C, DRB1 and DQB1 were typed in roughly 620-640 donors, DQA1 in 522, DPA1 in nearly 610, and DPB1 in 450 to 490. Because of strong linkage in the cohort, a few DR-DQ haplotypes were treated as single units for association and clustering. Across some 400 genotyped donors of the cohort, an average of approximately 240,000 unique TCR beta nucleotide sequences per donor were sequenced, and 15% to 20% of those sequences were non-productive. What the authors observed across the whole study: A cluster of highly shared sequence variants was judged likely to represent a technical artifact of the sequencing pipeline. For the cohort, immune exposure information was limited to CMV serostatus. The earlier analysis of nearly 600 of the donors excluded 15 to 20 rarely observed V segments, including chromosome 9 orphons, because counts were too low. Presence/absence analyses assumed roughly uniform sequencing depth across donors, an assumption that may not hold. A later genetic analysis associated a missense DCLRE1C variant with V-gene and J-gene trimming of TCR beta chains, and an independent cohort replicated the association. In a later analysis, most CMV-associated TCR beta chains were found to appear HLA-restricted, with HLA associations seemingly driven largely by CMV exposure. Linkage disequilibrium might explain the correlated functional status among segregating V segments, but an unknown experimental factor could not be excluded. The study listed 170 or so TCR beta chains as associated with cytomegalovirus. According to the authors, the approach could potentially be generalized to other disease states and immunological phenotypes. In both the original and validation cohorts, the classifier was reported to diagnose cytomegalovirus status with high specificity and sensitivity. The 87-base-pair reads could not distinguish some IMGT-functional V segments, including TRBV6-2 and TRBV6-3, so those segments were excluded. A further reported finding was that TCR beta sequences accurately predicted the HLA-A and HLA-B alleles for most subjects in the first cohort. In a later analysis, 15,000 to 20,000 TCR beta sequences were associated with specific HLA alleles at a false discovery rate of 0.05. A later genetic analysis reported fewer N-insertions in productive TCRs among donors in an Asian-associated ancestry cluster than the roughly 700-donor mean. Assigning TCR associations to individual alleles was difficult when HLA alleles, especially DR and DQ, strongly co-occurred. In vitro tests confirmed that a few of the cytomegalovirus-associated TCR beta chains recognize cytomegalovirus antigens. According to a later analysis, parvovirus B19, influenza, CMV and Epstein-Barr virus appeared linked to several top co-occurrence clusters. Only TCR beta chains were sequenced in this cohort, and the absence of alpha or paired-chain data limited detectable features. A later analysis found that HLA-associated TCR beta chains were more clonally expanded and had lower generation probabilities than equally common non-associated chains. Most TCR sequences were observed very rarely across donors, whereas some public TCRs were present in many individuals. Because HLA typing was unavailable for some donors at each locus, only the typed subset was used in association tests. According to a later analysis, TCR association rates differed among HLA loci, with DRB1 alleles showing the most associated TCRs and HLA-C alleles showing the fewest. Broadly in line with IMGT annotations, most TCR beta V segments showed up in productive rearrangements about 90% or about 30% of the time in an earlier analysis of around 550 of the donors.

The library relied on the immunoSEQ multiplex PCR assay. For the multiplex PCR, a mixture combining 60 forward primers for TCR Vbeta segments and 13 reverse primers for TCR Jbeta segments was used. A multiplex PCR assay on genomic DNA amplified the CDR3 region of rearranged TCR beta genes. The Illumina HiSeq System was used to sequence the amplified TCR beta libraries as 87-base-pair reads. In the source study's methods: In a later analysis, 80 million or so unique TCR beta chains were counted across the 650 to 700 repertoires, and some 10 million of these chains were shared by at least two donors. To remove PCR and sequencing errors, raw reads were error-corrected and collapsed into unique sequences using a nearest-neighbor algorithm that merged closely related sequences. CDR3 sequences were aligned to IMGT reference sequences to assign V, D and J gene segments. For a sequence to be retained, at least a six-nucleotide match to both a V gene segment and a J gene segment was required. A rearrangement counted as productive if the CDR3 had no stop codons and remained in frame with V and J, and every other rearrangement counted as non-productive. CDR3 was defined according to IMGT convention as the region running from the second conserved V-encoded cysteine to the conserved J-encoded phenylalanine. The earlier analysis of roughly 590 of the donors excluded any sequence lacking an unambiguous match to a single V gene segment. In an earlier analysis of about 590 of the donors, a V segment was called functional when productive rearrangements were above 56.7%, and segregating when the standard deviation between donors exceeded 5%. To diagnose cytomegalovirus status from the catalog of TCR beta chain sequences, a statistical classification framework was built. In a later analysis, V and J genes were assigned by comparing TCR nucleotide sequences against IMGT/GENE-DB human TR gene sequences. In a later analysis, CDR3 sequences and most-parsimonious VDJ recombination scenarios were assigned using the TCRdist pipeline. In a later analysis, every TCR beta chain was defined by the combination of its CDR3 amino acid sequence and its V-gene family, and reads without a unique V-gene family were dropped. A later analysis removed 592 highly shared, low-generation-probability nucleotide sequences to deal with suspected cross-contamination and a sequencing artifact. A later analysis calculated a clonal expansion index for each public chain from normalized within-repertoire ranks of inferred template counts. Generation probabilities in a later analysis came from a VDJ recombination model fitted to out-of-frame rearrangements, and those results were checked against IGoR. In a later analysis, TCR-TCR, TCR-HLA and TCR-CMV co-occurrence was scored with hypergeometric tests, and a repertoire-size bias correction was applied to TCR pairs. To estimate false discovery rates, a later analysis permuted the HLA or CMV assignments 20 times. In a later analysis, co-occurring TCRs were grouped using DBSCAN, and TCRdist sequence similarity was added for clustering within HLA-allele-positive subsets. Repertoires with fewer than 30,000 or more than 120,000 public chains were left out of co-occurrence clustering, as were a handful of repertoires with anomalous nucleotide sharing. TCRdb stores this immuneACCESS table with in-frame sequences only. Part of the clones is absent; in the studies checked, under half of the shortfall reflects unresolved V genes, and no reason is known for the rest. The V and J calls and clone size are taken from that table; D and trimming were inferred from the DNA. The sample yields under 150,000 clones; about 81% were counted once. The ten largest clones add up to over 4.5% of the sample.

The cohort comprised 666 healthy bone marrow donors. All cohort members were sampled while nominally healthy, although unrecorded immune exposures were likely present. The donor was CMV seropositive and was included in the group of 290 or so seropositive cohort members. A peripheral blood sample was collected from each donor, and TCR beta sequencing was performed on peripheral blood mononuclear cells. Genomic DNA extraction from the blood cell samples was performed with the Qiagen DNeasy Blood Extraction Kit. This sequence originates from a woman in her forties in good health and CMV-seropositive. The rearrangement joined TRBV7-2 to TRBJ2-3; the D gene assignment is ambiguous. Sequencing was done on a sample of PBMCs. The sequence in DNA is TGTGCCAGCAGCATGTACACAGATACGCAGTATTTT. This sequence encodes CASSMYTDTQYF.